This TCR beta chain was identified in a study of blood T cells in healthy people across ages. Overall study findings and caveats: No one knew whether donors had CMV, which possibly confounded expanded clonotype changes. When set beside aged donors, long-lived donors presented more naive CD4+ cells and higher diversity. Age showed a roughly linear inverse relationship with TCR beta diversity per million T cells.

The table lists this clonotype with a few counts. What it binds is not known. A second PCR, run for about 7 to 11 cycles, used a sample-barcoded 5' primer plus a J-beta primer mix. Researchers report that a template-switch adaptor with 12 random nucleotides tagged each cDNA molecule. In TCRdb, the 5' RACE reads were re-called with MiXCR into one record per CDR3 protein. The table has 800,000 to 1,000,000 distinct CDR3 sequences, roughly 50% seen once. V dropped 2 bases and J dropped 2; count of bases not matched to a gene: 4. Germline lookup yields CDR1 SGHRS and CDR2 YFSETQ. This CDR3 is built from 14 residues.

Sequenced sample: blood. The chain employs TRBV5-1 and TRBJ2-7; 7 nucleotides match TRBD1. This TCR was sampled from a man younger than 45 in good health. CDR3 region: CASSFDRETYEQYF. CDR3 in DNA: TGCGCCAGCAGCTTTGACAGGGAGACCTACGAGCAGTACTTC.